This T cell receptor beta chain was documented in a study of T-cell reconstitution after alpha-beta-depleted transplantation in children. General observations from the study: High day-60 TCRbeta diversity in some patients came from surviving recipient T cells and thymic progenitors. Newly made T cells mostly supplied T-cell counts and diversity one year after transplant. Roughly two months post-transplant, alpha-beta T cells reportedly originated from several hundred graft clones that had expanded.

The V gene end was trimmed by 5 bases and the J gene end by 0 bases; junction bases not matched to a gene: 6. Germline lookup yields CDR1 KGHDR and CDR2 SFDVKD. The CDR3 sequence is 17 residues long. Unique molecular identifiers were used in preparing the TCRbeta library. MiXCR, applied by TCRdb to the PCR reads, yields one record per CDR3 protein. The sample shows 45,000 to 55,000 distinct CDR3 sequences, about 5% of them seen only once. This clonotype was observed many times. Its antigen is still unknown. The sequence derives from a female patient aged 2-10 years who had a stem cell transplant for aplastic anemia, so the T cells may come from the graft donor. This sample comprised PBMCs, mostly from graft donor cells, obtained 60 days after TCRalphabeta/CD19-depleted stem cell transplant. The genes are TRBV24-1 and TRBJ2-2, with 9 bases aligning to TRBD1. The DNA for the CDR3 is TGTGCCACCAGTGCCGTGAGGGACAGGGCGAACACCGGGGAGCTGTTTTTT. Encoded protein: CATSAVRDRANTGELFF.